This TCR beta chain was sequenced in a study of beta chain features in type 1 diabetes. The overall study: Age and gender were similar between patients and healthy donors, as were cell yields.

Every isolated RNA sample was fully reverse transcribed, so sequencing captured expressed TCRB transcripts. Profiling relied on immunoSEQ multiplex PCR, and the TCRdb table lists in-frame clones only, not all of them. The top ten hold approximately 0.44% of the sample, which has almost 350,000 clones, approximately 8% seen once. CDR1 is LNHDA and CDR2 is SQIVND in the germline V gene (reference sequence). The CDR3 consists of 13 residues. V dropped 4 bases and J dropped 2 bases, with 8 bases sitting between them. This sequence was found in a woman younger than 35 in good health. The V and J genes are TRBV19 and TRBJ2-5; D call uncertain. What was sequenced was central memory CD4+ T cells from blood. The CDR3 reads CASSRARQETQYF. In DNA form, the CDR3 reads TGTGCCAGTAGTAGGGCGCGACAAGAGACCCAGTACTTC.